Listed here are 9 T cell receptor beta chains from one sample, sequenced in a study of long-term antiretroviral therapy in people with HIV. Survey-level resolution applied to immunoSEQ assay v3.0. Data came from immunoSEQ multiplex PCR; TCRdb stores just in-frame clones and leaves some out. Of 20,000 to 25,000 clones listed, around 80% are singletons. The input for sequencing was unsorted PBMCs, taken 4.1 years after starting antiretroviral therapy. These TCRs come from a middle-aged woman with HIV.

The CDR3 here is CASSPDRNYEQYF. CDR3 nucleotides: TGTGCCAGTTCTCCGGACCGAAACTACGAGCAGTACTTC. J is TRBJ2-7 and V is TRBV30; the D is unclear. The germline gives CDR1 GTSNPN, CDR2 SVGIG (reference sequence). Between the trimmed V and J ends, which lost 8 bases and 3 bases, there was a span of 17 bases. The CDR3 has 13 amino acids.

This chain links TRBV15 with TRBJ2-7, with TRBD1 matching 8 bases. This CDR3 spans 17 amino acids. Germline CDR1 reads LNHNV; CDR2 reads YYDKDF (reference sequence). V shed 0 bases and J 5 bases; nucleotides not matched to a gene: 12. The CDR3 nucleotides are TGTGCCACCAGCAGAGATCCCCTCCTACAGGGGGAGGACGAGCAGTACTTC. Encoded protein: CATSRDPLLQGEDEQYF. The full variable domain, in which reference TRBV15 and TRBJ2-7 provide the parts outside the CDR3, is DAMVIQNPRYQVTQFGKPVTLSCSQTLNHNVMYWYQQKSSQAPKLLFHYYDKDFNNEADTPDNFQSRRPNTSFCFLDIRSPGLGDTAMYLCATSRDPLLQGEDEQYFGPGTRLTVT.

The chain couples TRBV6-1 to TRBJ2-1; 8 bases map to TRBD2. The trim removed 6 bases at V and 8 bases at J, leaving 12 bases unmatched. There are 15 residues in the CDR3. Per the germline V gene, CDR1 is MNHNS and CDR2 is SASEGT. The CDR3 here is CASRKVAGGRDEQFF. CDR3 nucleotide sequence: TGTGCCAGCAGGAAAGTGGCGGGAGGTCGGGATGAGCAGTTCTTC.

In its sample, this clone was seen a few times. The chain recombines TRBV2 with TRBJ2-2; 7 bases are a match to TRBD1. This CDR3 comprises 13 residues. V dropped 8 bases and J dropped 6; count of bases not matched to a gene: 6. Germline lookup yields CDR1 SNHLY and CDR2 FYNNEI. This chain's CDR3 is CASRSTGPGELFF. The DNA of the CDR3 is TGTGCCAGCCGATCGACAGGGCCCGGGGAGCTGTTTTTT.

The chain is built from TRBV10-2 and TRBJ1-5; 7 bases agree with TRBD1. The germline CDR1 and CDR2 sequences are WSHSY and SAAADI. Trimming removed 5 bases from V and 3 bases from J; junction bases left unmatched: 7. CDR3 length: 15 amino acids. The CDR3 spells CASSYGTEPNQPQHF. The CDR3 DNA is TGCGCCAGCAGTTACGGGACAGAGCCCAATCAGCCCCAGCATTTT.

This sequence joins TRBV10-2 and TRBJ2-2; D might be TRBD1 (6 bases). V lost 6 bases and J 3 bases, leaving 14 bases between the germline ends. Germline values: CDR1 WSHSY, CDR2 SAAADI. The CDR3 covers 15 residues. In nucleotides, the CDR3 is TGCGCCAGCAGCCCACAGGGTGGGCACACCGGGGAGCTGTTTTTT. This translates into CASSPQGGHTGELFF.

The rearrangement uses TRBV7-9 and TRBJ2-2, with 11 positions matching TRBD1. Germline V gives CDR1 SEHNR, CDR2 FQNEAQ (reference sequence). After removal of 5 bases from V and 6 bases from J, the junction contained 11 bases not matched to a gene. The CDR3 runs 17 residues. The CDR3 here is CASSPNMGTGGSGELFF. The CDR3 DNA sequence: TGTGCCAGCAGCCCGAATATGGGGACAGGGGGTTCCGGGGAGCTGTTTTTT.

The chain carries TRBV4-1 and TRBJ1-5; D is unresolved. Germline V lookup: CDR1 MGHRA, CDR2 YSYEKL. The CDR3 sequence is 14 residues long. Trimming pared 2 bases from V and 6 bases from J, leaving 11 bases between. CDR3 nucleotide sequence: TGCGCCAGCAGCCAACTGGGTTATGGTCAGCCCCAGCATTTT. Amino acid sequence: CASSQLGYGQPQHF.

This clone was picked up a small number of times. The chain combines TRBV7-9 with TRBJ1-3; no clear D. Deletions cut 1 base from V and 3 bases from J, with 4 bases between. CDR1 is SEHNR and CDR2 is FQNEAQ in the germline V gene (reference sequence). CDR3 length equals 13 residues. The CDR3 reads CASSLDGGNTIYF. CDR3 coding DNA: TGTGCCAGCAGCTTAGATGGTGGAAACACCATATATTTT.